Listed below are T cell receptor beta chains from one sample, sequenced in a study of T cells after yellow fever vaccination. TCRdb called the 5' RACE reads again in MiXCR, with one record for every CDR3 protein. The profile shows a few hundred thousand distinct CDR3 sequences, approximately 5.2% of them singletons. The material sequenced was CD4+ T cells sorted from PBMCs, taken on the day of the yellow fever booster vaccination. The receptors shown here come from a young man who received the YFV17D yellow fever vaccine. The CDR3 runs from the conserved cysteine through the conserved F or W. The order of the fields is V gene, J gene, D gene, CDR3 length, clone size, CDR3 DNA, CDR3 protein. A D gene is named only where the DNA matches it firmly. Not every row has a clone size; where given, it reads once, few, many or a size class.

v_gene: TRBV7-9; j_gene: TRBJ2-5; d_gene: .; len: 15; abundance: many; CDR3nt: TGTGCCAGCAGCCCCGGGGGGCAGTACCAAGAGACCCAGTACTTC; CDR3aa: CASSPGGQYQETQYF
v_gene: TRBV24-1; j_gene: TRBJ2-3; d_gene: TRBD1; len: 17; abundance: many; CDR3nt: TGTGCCACCAGTGATCCTGGGACAGGCCAGAGCACAGATACGCAGTATTTT; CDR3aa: CATSDPGTGQSTDTQYF
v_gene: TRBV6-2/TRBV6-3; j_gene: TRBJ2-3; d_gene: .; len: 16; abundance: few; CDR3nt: TGTGCCAGCAGATATCCTGGAACGAACGGTGCAGATACGCAGTATTTT; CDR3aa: CASRYPGTNGADTQYF
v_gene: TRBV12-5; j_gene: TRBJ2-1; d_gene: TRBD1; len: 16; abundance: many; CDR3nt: TGTGCTAGTGGGACAGGGGGCTATATTAGCGTCAATGAGCAGTTCTTC; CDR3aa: CASGTGGYISVNEQFF
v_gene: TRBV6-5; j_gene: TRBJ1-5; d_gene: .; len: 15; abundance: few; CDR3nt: TGTGCCAGCAAGCCCCAGGGGCGCCTCATTCAGCCCCAGCATTTT; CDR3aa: CASKPQGRLIQPQHF
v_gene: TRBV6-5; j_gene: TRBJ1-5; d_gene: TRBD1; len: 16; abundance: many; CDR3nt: TGTGCCAGCAGTTACCGCGGACCAGGGGGTTCTCAGCCCCAGCATTTT; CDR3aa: CASSYRGPGGSQPQHF
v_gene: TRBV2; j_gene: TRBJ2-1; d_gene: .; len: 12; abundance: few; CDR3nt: TGTGCCAGCAGTGGGCAGAACAATGAGCAGTTCTTC; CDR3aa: CASSGQNNEQFF
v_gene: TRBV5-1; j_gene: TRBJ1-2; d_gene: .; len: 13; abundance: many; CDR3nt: TGCGCCAGCAGCCGGGACATCCTAAATGGCTACACCTTC; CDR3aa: CASSRDILNGYTF
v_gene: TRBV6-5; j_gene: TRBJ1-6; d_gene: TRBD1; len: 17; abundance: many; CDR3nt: TGTGCCAGCAGTTCCAGCTACGAGGGGGCTCGGAATTCACCCCTCCACTTT; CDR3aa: CASSSSYEGARNSPLHF
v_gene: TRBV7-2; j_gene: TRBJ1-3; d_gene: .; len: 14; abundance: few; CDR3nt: TGTGCCAGCAGCCGAGGGTTTTCCGGAAGCACCATATATTTT; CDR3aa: CASSRGFSGSTIYF
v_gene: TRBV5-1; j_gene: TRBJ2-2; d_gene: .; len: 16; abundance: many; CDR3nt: TGCGCCAGCAGCCTCACAGGGCCTCCTCTAACCGGGGAGCTGTTTTTT; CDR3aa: CASSLTGPPLTGELFF
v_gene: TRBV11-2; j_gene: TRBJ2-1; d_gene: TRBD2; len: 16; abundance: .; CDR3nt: TGTGCCAGCAGCTCGCAGCGGGGGAGGCTGGGGAATGAGCAGTTCTTC; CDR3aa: CASSSQRGRLGNEQFF
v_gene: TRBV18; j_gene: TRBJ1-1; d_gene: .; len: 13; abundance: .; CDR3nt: TGTGCCAGCTCACCGTCCATGGGGACTGAAGCTTTCTTT; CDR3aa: CASSPSMGTEAFF
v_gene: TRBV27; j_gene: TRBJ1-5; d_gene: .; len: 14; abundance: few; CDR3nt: TGTGCCAGCAGGCGGCGGGGGAGCAATCAGCCCCAGCATTTT; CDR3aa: CASRRRGSNQPQHF
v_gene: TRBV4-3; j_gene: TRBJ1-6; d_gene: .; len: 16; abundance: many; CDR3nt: TGCGCCAGCAGCCAAGATATGGTCCCCTATAATTCACCCCTCCACTTT; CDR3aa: CASSQDMVPYNSPLHF
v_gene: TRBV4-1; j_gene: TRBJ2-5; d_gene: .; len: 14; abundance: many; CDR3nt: TGCGCCAGCAGCCAAGGGGGGGCAGGGGAGACCCAGTACTTC; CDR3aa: CASSQGGAGETQYF
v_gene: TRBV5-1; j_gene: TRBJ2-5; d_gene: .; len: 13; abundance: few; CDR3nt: TGCGCCAGCAGCGCTGGACCTGGAGAGACCCAGTACTTC; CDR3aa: CASSAGPGETQYF
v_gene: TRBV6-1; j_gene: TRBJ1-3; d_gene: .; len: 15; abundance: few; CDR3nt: TGTGCCAGCAGTGAGGAGGTGGTGACTGGAAACACCATATATTTT; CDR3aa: CASSEEVVTGNTIYF
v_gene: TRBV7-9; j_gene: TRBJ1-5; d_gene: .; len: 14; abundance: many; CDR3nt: TGTGCCAGCGGGGGGCAGGACCTCATTCAGCCCCAGCATTTT; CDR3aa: CASGGQDLIQPQHF
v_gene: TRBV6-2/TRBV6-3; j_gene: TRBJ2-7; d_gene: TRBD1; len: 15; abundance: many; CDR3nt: TGTGCCAGCAGTTACTCCGGGACAGGGGGCTACGAGCAGTACTTC; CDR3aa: CASSYSGTGGYEQYF
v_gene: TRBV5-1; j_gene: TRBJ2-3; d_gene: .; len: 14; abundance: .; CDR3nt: TGCGCCAGCAGCCCAGAAGGGGTGGAAGATACGCAGTATTTT; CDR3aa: CASSPEGVEDTQYF
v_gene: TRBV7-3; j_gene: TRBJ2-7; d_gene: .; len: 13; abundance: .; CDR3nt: TGTGCCAGCAGCTTATATGCAGGCGATGGGCAGTACTTC; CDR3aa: CASSLYAGDGQYF
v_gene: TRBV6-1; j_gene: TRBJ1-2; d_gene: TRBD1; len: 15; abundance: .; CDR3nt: TGTGCCAGCACCCGGGGGGGACAGGGGACCTATGGCTACACCTTC; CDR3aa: CASTRGGQGTYGYTF
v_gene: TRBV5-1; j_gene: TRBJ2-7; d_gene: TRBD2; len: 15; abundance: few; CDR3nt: TGCGCCAGCAGCGAACAGGGACGGGGGGGTGGCGAGCAGTACTTC; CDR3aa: CASSEQGRGGGEQYF
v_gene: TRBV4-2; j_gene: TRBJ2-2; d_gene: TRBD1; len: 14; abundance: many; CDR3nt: TGTGCCAGCAGCCATAGGGGGCTCACCGGGGAGCTGTTTTTT; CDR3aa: CASSHRGLTGELFF
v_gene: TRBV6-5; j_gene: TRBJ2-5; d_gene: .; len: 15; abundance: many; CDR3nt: TGTGCCAGCAGTTACTCGAGTGCAGCCCCAGAGACCCAGTACTTC; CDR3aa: CASSYSSAAPETQYF
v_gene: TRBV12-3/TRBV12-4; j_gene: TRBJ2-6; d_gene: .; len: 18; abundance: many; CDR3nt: TGTGCCAGCAGTCCCTCCTGGGGTGCGGGGAGTGGGGCCAACGTCCTGACTTTC; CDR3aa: CASSPSWGAGSGANVLTF
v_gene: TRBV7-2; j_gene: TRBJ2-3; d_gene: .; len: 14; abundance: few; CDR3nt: TGTGCCAGCAGCTTCAGACCGGGGCCAGATACGCAGTATTTT; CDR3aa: CASSFRPGPDTQYF
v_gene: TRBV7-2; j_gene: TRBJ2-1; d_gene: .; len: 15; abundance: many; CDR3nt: TGTGCCAGCAGCTTAGGCAGTAGGTCGGTCAATGAGCAGTTCTTC; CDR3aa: CASSLGSRSVNEQFF
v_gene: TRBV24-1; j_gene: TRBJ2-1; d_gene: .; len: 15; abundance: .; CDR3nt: TGTGCCACCAGTGATCGCCGCGGGCCTCCGGGGGAGCAGTTCTTC; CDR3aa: CATSDRRGPPGEQFF
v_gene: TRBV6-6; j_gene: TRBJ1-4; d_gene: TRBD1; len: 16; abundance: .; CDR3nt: TGTGCCAGCAGTTCCCGTTGGACAGGGGGCCCAGAAAAACTGTTTTTT; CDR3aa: CASSSRWTGGPEKLFF
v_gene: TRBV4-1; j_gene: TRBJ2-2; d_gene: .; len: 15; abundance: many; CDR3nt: TGCGCCAGCAGCCAAGGTTCAGCTTCCACCGGGGAGCTGTTTTTT; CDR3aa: CASSQGSASTGELFF
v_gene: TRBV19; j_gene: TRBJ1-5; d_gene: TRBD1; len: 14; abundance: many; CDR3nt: TGTGCCAGTAGAAGGACAGGCGGCGATCAGCCCCAGCATTTT; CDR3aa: CASRRTGGDQPQHF
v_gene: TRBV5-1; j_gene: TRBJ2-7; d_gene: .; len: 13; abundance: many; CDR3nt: TGCGCCAGCACCCTTGTATCGGGGCGCGAGCAGTACTTC; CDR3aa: CASTLVSGREQYF
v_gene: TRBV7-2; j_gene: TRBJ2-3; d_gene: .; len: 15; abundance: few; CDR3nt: TGTGCCAGCAGCCCGCCAGGGGCAAGCACAGATACGCAGTATTTT; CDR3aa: CASSPPGASTDTQYF
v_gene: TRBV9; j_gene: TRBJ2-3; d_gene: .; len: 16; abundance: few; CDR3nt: TGTGCCAGCAGCGTAGCTATAGGGGGGAGGGCAGATACGCAGTATTTT; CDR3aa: CASSVAIGGRADTQYF
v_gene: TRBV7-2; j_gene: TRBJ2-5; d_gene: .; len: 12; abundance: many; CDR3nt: TGTGCCAGCAGGGGAAGGGGTGAGACCCAGTACTTC; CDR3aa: CASRGRGETQYF
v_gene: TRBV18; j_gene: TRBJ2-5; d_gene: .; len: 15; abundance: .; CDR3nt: TGTGCCAGCTCACCCCTAGGGGGGCCCGGAGAGACCCAGTACTTC; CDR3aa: CASSPLGGPGETQYF
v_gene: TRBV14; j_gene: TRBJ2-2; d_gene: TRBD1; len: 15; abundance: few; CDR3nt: TGTGCCAGCAGCCGGACAGGGGTGAACACCGGGGAGCTGTTTTTT; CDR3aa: CASSRTGVNTGELFF
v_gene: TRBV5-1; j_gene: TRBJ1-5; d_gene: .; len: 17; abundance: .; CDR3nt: TGCGCCAGCAGCCTGGCGCCGGGGTGGGGGCGAGATCAGCCCCAGCATTTT; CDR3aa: CASSLAPGWGRDQPQHF
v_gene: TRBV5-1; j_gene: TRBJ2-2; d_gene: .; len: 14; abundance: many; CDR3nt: TGCGCCAGCAGCACCCAGGCGGGCACCGGGGAGCTGTTTTTT; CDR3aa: CASSTQAGTGELFF
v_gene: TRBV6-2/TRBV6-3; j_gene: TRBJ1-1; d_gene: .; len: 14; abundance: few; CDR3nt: TGTGCCAGCAGTTACAAAGGCAGATCGGTTGAAGCTTTCTTT; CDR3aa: CASSYKGRSVEAFF
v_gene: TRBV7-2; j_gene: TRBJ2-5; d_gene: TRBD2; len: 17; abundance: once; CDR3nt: TGTGCCAGCAGCACCCGAAGGGCCGGACGGGGAGGGGAGACCCAGTACTTC; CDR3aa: CASSTRRAGRGGETQYF
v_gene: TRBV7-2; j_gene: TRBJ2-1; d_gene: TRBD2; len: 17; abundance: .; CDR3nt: TGTGCCAGCAGCGCCTTCCTAGCGGCCTCCTCCTACAATGAGCAGTTCTTC; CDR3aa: CASSAFLAASSYNEQFF
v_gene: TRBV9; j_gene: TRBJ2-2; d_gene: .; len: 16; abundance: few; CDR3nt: TGTGCCAGCACCCCCTGGGGGGGGGCCGACACCGGGGAGCTGTTTTTT; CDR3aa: CASTPWGGADTGELFF
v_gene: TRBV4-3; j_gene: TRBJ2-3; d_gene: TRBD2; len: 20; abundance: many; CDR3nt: TGCGCCAGCAGCCAAGATGGGGGGCGTCAGGGACTAGCGGGCACAGATACGCAGTATTTT; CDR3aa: CASSQDGGRQGLAGTDTQYF
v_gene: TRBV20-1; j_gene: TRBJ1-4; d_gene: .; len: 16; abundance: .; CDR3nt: TGCAGTGCTAGAGTTCGTTCGACAGGCGGGCCTGAAAAACTGTTTTTT; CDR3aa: CSARVRSTGGPEKLFF
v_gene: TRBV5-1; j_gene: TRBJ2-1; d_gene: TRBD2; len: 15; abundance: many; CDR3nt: TGCGCCAGCAGCGCCAGACTAGCGGGCTTAAATGAGCAGTTCTTC; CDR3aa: CASSARLAGLNEQFF
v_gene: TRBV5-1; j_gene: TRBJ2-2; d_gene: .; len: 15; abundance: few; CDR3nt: TGCGCCAGCAGCTTGGTGCAGACGAACACCGGGGAGCTGTTTTTT; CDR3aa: CASSLVQTNTGELFF
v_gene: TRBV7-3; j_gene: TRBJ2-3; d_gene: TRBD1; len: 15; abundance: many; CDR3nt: TGTGCCAGCAGCCCCCACAGGGGCGGCACAGATACGCAGTATTTT; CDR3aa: CASSPHRGGTDTQYF
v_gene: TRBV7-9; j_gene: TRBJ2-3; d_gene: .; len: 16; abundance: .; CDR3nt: TGTGCCAGCAGCTCCCCCGGGGGACCCTCGGGGCATACGCAGTATTTT; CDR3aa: CASSSPGGPSGHTQYF
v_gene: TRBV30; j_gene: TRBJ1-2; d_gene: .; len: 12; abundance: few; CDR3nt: TGTGCCTGGAGGACTCCAAACTATGGCTACACCTTC; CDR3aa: CAWRTPNYGYTF
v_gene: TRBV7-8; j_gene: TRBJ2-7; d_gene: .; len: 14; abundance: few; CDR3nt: TGTGCCAGCAGCTTCTTAGGCAGGGACGGCGAGCAGTACTTC; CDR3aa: CASSFLGRDGEQYF
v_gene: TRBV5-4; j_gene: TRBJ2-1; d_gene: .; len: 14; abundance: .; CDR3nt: TGTGCCAGCAGCTTGGGACGGGAATACAATGAGCAGTTCTTC; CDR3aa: CASSLGREYNEQFF
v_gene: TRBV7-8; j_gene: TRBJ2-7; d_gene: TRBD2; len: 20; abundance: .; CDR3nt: TGTGCCAGCAGCTTAGCGACGGCGGGTTCGTTTCGGGGGGTTTCCTACGAGCAGTACTTC; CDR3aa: CASSLATAGSFRGVSYEQYF
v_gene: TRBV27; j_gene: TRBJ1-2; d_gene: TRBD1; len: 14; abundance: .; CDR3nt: TGTGCCAGCAGGGGACAGGGGCGCTACTATGGCTACACCTTC; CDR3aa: CASRGQGRYYGYTF